Listed below are T cell receptor beta chains from one sample, sequenced in a study of multiple sclerosis patients with progressive multifocal leukoencephalopathy. Here immunoSEQ multiplex PCR was the method, and the copy in TCRdb shows in-frame clones only, minus some. Of over 25,000 clones listed, less than 90% are singletons. This specimen was PBMCs, taken from a patient treated with natalizumab. The receptors stem from a human donor with progressive multifocal leukoencephalopathy. The CDR3 runs from the conserved cysteine through the conserved F or W. Fields, in order: CDR3 length, D gene, V gene, J gene, CDR3 protein. The D gene is left open where the match is weak.

>15|TRBD1|TRBV19|TRBJ2-3
CASTTGTANTDTQYF
>13|.|TRBV29-1|TRBJ2-7
CSAGRGLTYEQYF
>13|.|TRBV5-5|TRBJ2-4
CASSFLYDSIQYF
>14|TRBD1|TRBV18|TRBJ1-2
CASSLGQGNYGYTF
>16|.|TRBV18|TRBJ1-6
CASSLIPGTSDSPLHF
>15|.|TRBV27|TRBJ2-3
CASSSPGVGADTQYF
>13|.|TRBV5-4|TRBJ2-3
CASSDPRSDTQYF
>15|.|TRBV6-6|TRBJ2-3
CASKEQTSRGDTQYF
>14|.|TRBV19|TRBJ1-5
CASSMSHSNQPQHF
>13|.|TRBV6-6|TRBJ1-5
CASSYSANQPQHF
>14|TRBD1|TRBV19|TRBJ1-1
CASTRTGVDTEAFF
>16|.|TRBV5-1|TRBJ2-2
CASSSPGRGGAGELFF
>15|.|TRBV10-3|TRBJ1-5
CAISVSQGTNQPQHF
>14|.|TRBV29-1|TRBJ1-1
CSVEVGQPWTEAFF
>16|TRBD1|TRBV5-1|TRBJ1-1
CASSAGQGARGTEAFF
>14|TRBD2|TRBV27|TRBJ2-1
CASGGTSGYNEQFF
>13|.|TRBV2|TRBJ2-1
CASVNSIYNEQFF
>14|.|TRBV28|TRBJ2-1
CASTTGPVRDEQFF
>15|.|TRBV27|TRBJ2-1
CASRNPQGSYNEQFF
>12|.|TRBV28|TRBJ2-7
CASSPGLHEQYF
>14|.|TRBV7-9|TRBJ2-7
CASSLEGPNYEQYF
>16|TRBD2|TRBV6-1|TRBJ2-1
CASSEEASGRLGEQFF
>16|TRBD2|TRBV4-3|TRBJ2-1
CASSQGIAGGWNEQFF
>16|.|TRBV18|TRBJ2-2
CASSPPRDFLSGELFF
>19|.|TRBV28|TRBJ2-4
CASSYSQTRETIPDDIQYF
>18|.|TRBV25-1|TRBJ2-2
CASSPEKGVREYTGELFF
>15|.|TRBV27|TRBJ1-6
CASSPGWGWGSPLHF
>15|TRBD1|TRBV9|TRBJ2-7
CASSVTGTETYEQYF
>11|.|TRBV7-6|TRBJ1-2
CASSLGDGYTF
>15|.|TRBV5-5|TRBJ2-5
CASNLKLGFGETQYF
>15|.|TRBV28|TRBJ2-7
CASSPGQILTYEQYF
>14|.|TRBV7-9|TRBJ2-7
CASSLSVLAYEQYF